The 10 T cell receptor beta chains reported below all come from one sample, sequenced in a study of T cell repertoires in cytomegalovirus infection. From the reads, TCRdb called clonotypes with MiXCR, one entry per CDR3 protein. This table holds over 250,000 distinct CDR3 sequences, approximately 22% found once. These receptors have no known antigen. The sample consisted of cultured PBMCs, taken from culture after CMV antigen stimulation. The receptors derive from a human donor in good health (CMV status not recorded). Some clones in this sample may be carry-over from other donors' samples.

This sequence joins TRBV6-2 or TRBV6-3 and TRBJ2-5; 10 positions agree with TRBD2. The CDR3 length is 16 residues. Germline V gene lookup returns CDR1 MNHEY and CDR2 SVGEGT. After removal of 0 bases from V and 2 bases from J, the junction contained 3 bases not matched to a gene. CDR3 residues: CASSYSLAGAQETQYF. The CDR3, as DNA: TGTGCCAGCAGTTACTCGCTAGCGGGGGCTCAAGAGACCCAGTACTTC.

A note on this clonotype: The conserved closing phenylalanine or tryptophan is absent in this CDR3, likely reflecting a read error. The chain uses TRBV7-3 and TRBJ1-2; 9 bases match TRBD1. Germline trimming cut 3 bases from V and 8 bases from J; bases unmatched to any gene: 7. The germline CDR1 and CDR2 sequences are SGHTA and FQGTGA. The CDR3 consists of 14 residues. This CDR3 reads CASSFAGTGLGYTV. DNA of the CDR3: TGTGCCAGCAGCTTCGCTGGGACAGGGCTCGGCTACACCGTC.

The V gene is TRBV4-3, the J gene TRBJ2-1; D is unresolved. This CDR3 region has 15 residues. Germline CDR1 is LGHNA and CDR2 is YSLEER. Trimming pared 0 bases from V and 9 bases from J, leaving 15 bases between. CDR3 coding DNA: TGCGCCAGCAGCCAAGATCTCCTAAAGCGTCCTGAGCAGTTCTTC. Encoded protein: CASSQDLLKRPEQFF.

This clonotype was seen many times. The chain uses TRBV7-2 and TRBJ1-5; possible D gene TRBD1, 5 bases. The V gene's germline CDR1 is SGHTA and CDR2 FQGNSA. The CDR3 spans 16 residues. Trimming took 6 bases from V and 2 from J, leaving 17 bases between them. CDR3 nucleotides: TGTGCCAGCAGTTTTACCGGGGCGGAGGGCAATCAGCCCCAGCATTTT. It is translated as CASSFTGAEGNQPQHF.

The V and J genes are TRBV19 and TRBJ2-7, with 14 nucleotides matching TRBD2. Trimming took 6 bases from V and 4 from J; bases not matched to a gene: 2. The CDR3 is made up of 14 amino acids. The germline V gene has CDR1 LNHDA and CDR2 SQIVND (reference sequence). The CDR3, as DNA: TGTGCCAGTAGGGGACTAGCGGGAGATTACGAGCAGTACTTC. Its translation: CASRGLAGDYEQYF. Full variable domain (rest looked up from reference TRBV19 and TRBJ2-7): DGGITQSPKYLFRKEGQNVTLSCEQNLNHDAMYWYRQDPGQGLRLIYYSQIVNDFQKGDIAEGYSVSREKKESFPLTVTSAQKNPTAFYLCASRGLAGDYEQYFGPGTRLTVT.

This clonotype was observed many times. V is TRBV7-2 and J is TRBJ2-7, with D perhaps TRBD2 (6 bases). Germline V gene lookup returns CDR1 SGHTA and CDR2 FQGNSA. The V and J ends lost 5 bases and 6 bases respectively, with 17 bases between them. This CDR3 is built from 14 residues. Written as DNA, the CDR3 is TGTGCCAGCAGCCCCGTCCCCAGGAGGGGCGAGCAGTACTTC. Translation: CASSPVPRRGEQYF.

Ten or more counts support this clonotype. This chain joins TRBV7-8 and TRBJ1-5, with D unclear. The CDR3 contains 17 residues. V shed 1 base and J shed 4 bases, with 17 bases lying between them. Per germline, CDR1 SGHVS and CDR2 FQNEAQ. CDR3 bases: TGTGCCAGCAGCTTAGACTCCCACCGAATGAGGAATCAGCCCCAGCATTTT. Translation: CASSLDSHRMRNQPQHF.

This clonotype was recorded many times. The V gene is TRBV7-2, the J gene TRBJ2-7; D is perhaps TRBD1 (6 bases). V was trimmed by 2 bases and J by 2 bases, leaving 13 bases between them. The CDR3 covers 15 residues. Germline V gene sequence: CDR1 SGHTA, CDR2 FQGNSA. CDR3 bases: TGTGCCAGCAGCTTATTGGCAGGGGAGCCCTACGAGCAGTACTTC. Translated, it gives CASSLLAGEPYEQYF.

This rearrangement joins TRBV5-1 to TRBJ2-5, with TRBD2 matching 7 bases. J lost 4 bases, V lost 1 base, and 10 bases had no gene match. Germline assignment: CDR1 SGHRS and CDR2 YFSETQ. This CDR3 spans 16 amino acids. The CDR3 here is CASSLLAGEVGETQYF. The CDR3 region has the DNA TGCGCCAGCAGCTTGTTGGCGGGAGAGGTAGGAGAGACCCAGTACTTC.

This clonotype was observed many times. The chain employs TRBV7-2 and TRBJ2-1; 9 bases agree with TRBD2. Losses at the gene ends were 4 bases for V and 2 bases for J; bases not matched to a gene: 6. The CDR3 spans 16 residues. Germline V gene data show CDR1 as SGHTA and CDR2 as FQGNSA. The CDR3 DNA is TGTGCCAGCAGCTCCCCGGCTAGCGGGGCCTACAATGAGCAGTTCTTC. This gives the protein CASSSPASGAYNEQFF.